These 3 T cell receptor beta chains share one sample of origin, sequenced in a study of cytotoxic CD8 clonotypes in ibrutinib-treated CLL. The table came from immunoSEQ multiplex PCR; TCRdb's copy has only in-frame clones and leaves some out. This sample has about 120,000 clones, with 80% to 90% found just once. This specimen was PBMCs, taken after 24 months of ibrutinib treatment. These TCRs come from a human donor with chronic lymphocytic leukemia.

The chain links TRBV6-6 to TRBJ1-1; TRBD1 might be the D (5 bases). The germline V gene has CDR1 MNHNY and CDR2 SVGAGI (reference sequence). The CDR3 totals 16 residues. Between the trimmed V and J ends, which lost 5 bases and 0 bases, there was a span of 16 bases. The CDR3 DNA reads as TGTGCCAGCAGTCCGGATCGAGCAGGGTTGAACACTGAAGCTTTCTTT. Protein product: CASSPDRAGLNTEAFF.

The CDR3 nucleotides are TGTGCCACCAGCAGGACGGGACAGGGGGAAGCTGGAAACACCATATATTTT. It yields the protein CATSRTGQGEAGNTIYF. This chain links TRBV15 with TRBJ1-3; TRBD1 matches 11 bases. The CDR3 loop spans 17 amino acids. The V segment lost 3 bases and the J segment 2 bases; nucleotides outside the gene matches: 6. CDR1 LNHNV and CDR2 YYDKDF come from the germline V gene (reference sequence).

V and J are TRBV29-1 and TRBJ2-7; D remains ambiguous. Germline lookup yields CDR1 SQVTM and CDR2 ANQGSEA. The CDR3 runs to 12 residues. Trimming pared 6 bases from V and 3 bases from J, leaving 12 bases between. The CDR3, as DNA: TGCAGCGTCGCCGTGACTTTCTACGAGCAGTACTTC. It codes for CSVAVTFYEQYF.